The 18 T cell receptor beta chains below come from one sample, sequenced in a study of CD8 T cells in Susac syndrome. When the RNA was reverse transcribed, random hexamers were used with an input of about 0.5 to 1 ug. TCRdb itself ran the immunoSEQ multiplex PCR reads through MiXCR, one entry per CDR3 protein. The sample lists 110,000 or so distinct CDR3 sequences, about 95% occurring once. The sequenced sample was CD4+ T cells from PBMCs. Receptor source: a human donor in good health.

This clonotype was detected only once. V and J are TRBV4-1 and TRBJ2-1, with D possibly TRBD1 on 5 matching bases. V lost 0 bases, J lost 12 bases, and 9 bases lay in between. CDR1 and CDR2 from the germline V gene are MGHRA and YSYEKL. The CDR3 runs to 12 residues. CDR3 sequence reads: CASSQDPDRQFF. In DNA form, the CDR3 reads TGCGCCAGCAGCCAAGATCCTGACAGGCAGTTCTTC.

The J gene is TRBJ2-5, the V gene TRBV24-1, with 7 nucleotides matching TRBD2. CDR1 is KGHDR and CDR2 is SFDVKD in the germline V gene. The CDR3 extends over 15 amino acids. Losses at the gene ends were 4 bases for V and 2 bases for J; bases not matched to a gene: 6. The CDR3 here is CATSDPRGGQETQYF. In DNA form, the CDR3 reads TGTGCCACCAGTGACCCCCGGGGAGGGCAAGAGACCCAGTACTTC.

J is TRBJ1-2 and V is TRBV7-2, with D perhaps matching TRBD1 (5 bases). Germline V lookup: CDR1 SGHTA, CDR2 FQGNSA. This CDR3 has 14 amino acids. V dropped 1 base and J dropped 8 bases, with 14 bases sitting between them. The CDR3 nucleotides are TGTGCCAGCAGCTTAGAAGGGACCTTTGTAGGCTACACCTTC. It encodes CASSLEGTFVGYTF. Filled out from reference TRBV7-2 and TRBJ1-2, the complete variable domain reads GAGVSQSPSNKVTEKGKDVELRCDPISGHTALYWYRQSLGQGLEFLIYFQGNSAPDKSGLPSDRFSAERTGGSVSTLTIQRTQQEDSAVYLCASSLEGTFVGYTFGSGTRLTVV.

This clonotype showed up just a few times. One end of the junction is discordant with germline, which a read error may explain. The chain combines TRBV7-7 with TRBJ2-5, with 8 nucleotides matching TRBD1. From germline, CDR1 is SSHAT and CDR2 FNYEAQ (reference sequence). The CDR3 covers 14 residues. DNA for the CDR3: TGTGCTAGCAGCTTAGACAGGGGAGGAGAGACCCAGTACTTC. Its translation is CASSLDRGGETQYF.

This chain connects TRBV12-3 or TRBV12-4 to TRBJ2-2, with D possibly being TRBD1 (6 bases). This CDR3 has 13 amino acids. V shed 6 bases and J shed 7 bases, with 12 bases lying between them. CDR3 DNA sequence: TGTGCCAGCAGAACTACAGGGATCGGGGAGCTGTTTTTT. Amino acid sequence: CASRTTGIGELFF.

The table lists this clonotype with a few counts. The chain couples TRBV7-9 to TRBJ1-5, with TRBD1 matching 7 bases. The V gene end was trimmed by 1 base and the J gene end by 6 bases; junction bases not matched to a gene: 0. From germline, CDR1 is SEHNR and CDR2 FQNEAQ (reference sequence). This CDR3 spans 13 amino acids. CDR3: CASSLDRGQPQHF. The CDR3 DNA is TGTGCCAGCAGCTTAGACAGGGGTCAGCCCCAGCATTTT.

This sequence joins TRBV3-1 and TRBJ1-1; 7 bases line up with TRBD1. This CDR3 contains 15 residues. Germline trimming cut 4 bases from V and 2 bases from J; bases unmatched to any gene: 7. The germline V gene has CDR1 LGHDT and CDR2 YNNKEL (reference sequence). DNA of the CDR3: TGTGCCAGCAGCCTAGGGACAGCATCTAACACTGAAGCTTTCTTT. Protein: CASSLGTASNTEAFF.

The V call is TRBV3-1, the J call TRBJ2-2; D unclear. Germline values: CDR1 LGHDT, CDR2 YNNKEL (reference sequence). This CDR3 is 14 amino acids long. The V end was cut by 4 bases, the J end by 1 base, with 7 bases between. The CDR3 reads CASSPRKNTGELFF. The DNA for the CDR3 is TGTGCCAGCAGCCCTCGCAAGAACACCGGGGAGCTGTTTTTT.

The genes are TRBV12-3 or TRBV12-4 and TRBJ1-2; D perhaps matches TRBD1 (6 bases). The CDR3 length is 12 residues. The ends were cut back, 2 bases at V and 7 bases at J, with 8 bases in the middle. In DNA form, the CDR3 reads TGTGCCAGCAGTTTACCGGGGGCTGGCTACACCTTC. Translating it yields CASSLPGAGYTF.

The chain uses TRBV3-1 and TRBJ1-6; 9 bases line up with TRBD1. V gave up 4 bases and J gave up 9 bases; unmatched junction bases: 7. Germline CDR1 reads LGHDT; CDR2 reads YNNKEL (reference sequence). The CDR3 runs 15 residues. CDR3 loop: CASSRGDRGISPLHF. The CDR3 coding sequence is TGTGCCAGCAGCCGGGGCGACAGGGGGATTTCACCCCTCCACTTT. The whole variable domain, remainder taken from reference TRBV3-1 and TRBJ1-6, is DTAVSQTPKYLVTQMGNDKSIKCEQNLGHDTMYWYKQDSKKFLKIMFSYNNKELIINETVPNRFSPKSPDKAHLNLHINSLELGDSAVYFCASSRGDRGISPLHFGNGTRLTVT.

The J gene is TRBJ1-2, the V gene TRBV6-2 or TRBV6-3; maybe TRBD1 (6 bases). This CDR3 is 15 amino acids long. Germline V gene sequence: CDR1 MNHEY, CDR2 SVGEGT. V was shortened by 5 bases and J by 5 bases, with 18 bases between the two germline ends. CDR3 protein: CASSAPIRGVYGYTF. CDR3 DNA: TGTGCCAGCAGTGCCCCTATCAGGGGAGTATATGGCTACACCTTC.

The rearrangement uses TRBV15 and TRBJ2-1; D is uncertain. Trimming removed 0 bases from V and 0 bases from J, with 6 bases in between. Per germline, CDR1 LNHNV and CDR2 YYDKDF (reference sequence). This CDR3 is built from 15 residues. CDR3 residues: CATSRELSSYNEQFF. In DNA, the CDR3 is TGTGCCACCAGCAGAGAATTAAGCTCCTACAATGAGCAGTTCTTC.

The gene calls are TRBV6-2 or TRBV6-3 and TRBJ2-6; D may be TRBD1 (6 bases). V lost 6 bases to trimming and J lost 0 bases, with 12 bases between them. The CDR3 sequence is 16 residues long. Per germline, CDR1 MNHEY and CDR2 SVGEGT. CDR3 protein: CASRDSGASGANVLTF. CDR3 in DNA: TGTGCCAGCAGGGACTCAGGGGCCTCTGGGGCCAACGTCCTGACTTTC.

The rearrangement joins TRBV24-1 to TRBJ2-1; 16 nucleotides agree with TRBD2. The CDR3 has 17 residues. From germline, CDR1 is KGHDR and CDR2 SFDVKD. Trimming took 4 bases from V and 2 from J; bases not matched to a gene: 1. The CDR3 DNA sequence: TGTGCCACCAGTGACGGGACTAGCGGGAGGGCCTACAATGAGCAGTTCTTC. It yields the protein CATSDGTSGRAYNEQFF.

The J gene is TRBJ2-5, the V gene TRBV4-3; 10 bases are a match to TRBD1. The CDR3 consists of 14 residues. Germline assignment: CDR1 LGHNA and CDR2 YSLEER. The ends lost 3 bases at V and 4 bases at J; junction bases unmatched: 2. In DNA, the CDR3 is TGCGCCAGCAGCCATCGGGACAGGGGAGAGACCCAGTACTTC. This sequence encodes CASSHRDRGETQYF.

This chain links TRBV5-1 with TRBJ2-2; D might be TRBD2 (7 bases). V was cut by 6 bases and J by 4 bases, with 16 bases left in between. Germline assignment: CDR1 SGHRS and CDR2 YFSETQ. The CDR3 spans 15 residues. The CDR3: CASNLGGRLTGELFF. CDR3 nucleotide sequence: TGCGCCAGCAACCTGGGGGGGCGCCTCACCGGGGAGCTGTTTTTT.

V usage is TRBV20-1 and J usage is TRBJ2-3; a possible D gene is TRBD2 (5 bases). This CDR3 spans 14 amino acids. V was cut by 6 bases and J by 6 bases, with 19 bases left in between. Looked up from germline, CDR1 is DFQATT and CDR2 is SNEGSKA (reference sequence). In DNA, the CDR3 is TGCAGTGCACCGAAGGCCCGGGATGGCGATACGCAGTATTTT. This gives the protein CSAPKARDGDTQYF.

The chain links TRBV11-1 to TRBJ2-6, with 8 bases fitting TRBD1. V trimming: 6 bases; J trimming: 6 bases; junction bases outside the gene matches: 4. From germline, CDR1 is SGHAT and CDR2 FQDESV (reference sequence). The CDR3 loop spans 14 amino acids. In DNA form, the CDR3 reads TGTGCCAGCAGGGACAGGGACAAGGCCAACGTCCTGACTTTC. Protein product: CASRDRDKANVLTF. Full variable domain (outside the CDR3, taken from reference TRBV11-1 and TRBJ2-6): EAEVAQSPRYKITEKSQAVAFWCDPISGHATLYWYRQILGQGPELLVQFQDESVVDDSQLPKDRFSAERLKGVDSTLKIQPAELGDSAMYLCASRDRDKANVLTFGAGSRLTVL.